These T cell receptor beta chains were read from a single sample in a study of blood T cells in healthy people across ages. TCRdb passed the 5' RACE reads through MiXCR, listing each CDR3 protein once. The sample carries 700,000 to 950,000 distinct CDR3 sequences, about 62% recorded once. Input material: blood. These receptors were obtained from a man aged 25-40 years in good health. The CDR3 runs from the conserved cysteine through the conserved F or W. D genes are given only for firm matches. Clone size is shown for a subset of rows, as once, few, many or a class of expanded clone.

size	V	J	D	CDR3	DNA
NA	TRBV28	TRBJ1-1	TRBD1	CASSPGTAVASGAFF	TGTGCCAGCAGTCCCGGGACAGCAGTCGCCTCTGGAGCTTTCTTT
NA	TRBV28	TRBJ2-1	TRBD2	CATRKAGARSSYNEQFF	TGTGCCACCCGGAAGGCGGGAGCCCGGAGCTCCTACAATGAGCAGTTCTTC
many	TRBV3-1	TRBJ2-6	NA	CASSFAGRANVLTF	TGTGCCAGCAGCTTTGCGGGTCGGGCCAACGTCCTGACTTTC
NA	TRBV12-3/TRBV12-4	TRBJ2-3	NA	CASTQVSGTDTQYF	TGTGCCAGCACCCAAGTGTCAGGGACAGATACGCAGTATTTT
few	TRBV7-2	TRBJ2-1	NA	CASSLKGTNYNEQFF	TGTGCCAGCAGCTTAAAAGGGACAAACTACAATGAGCAGTTCTTC
NA	TRBV4-3	TRBJ2-1	TRBD2	CASSQASGSGGNEQFF	TGCGCCAGCAGCCAGGCTAGCGGGAGTGGGGGCAATGAGCAGTTCTTC
NA	TRBV4-1	TRBJ2-7	TRBD1	CASSQEGTGVGIYNEQYF	TGCGCCAGCAGCCAAGAAGGGACAGGGGTGGGCATTTACAATGAGCAGTACTTC
many	TRBV10-3	TRBJ1-5	TRBD1	CAINGDSDQPQHF	TGTGCCATCAATGGGGACAGTGATCAGCCCCAGCATTTT
NA	TRBV6-1	TRBJ1-2	NA	CASSEQLPPRSGYTF	TGTGCCAGCAGTGAACAATTGCCACCCAGAAGCGGCTACACCTTC
NA	TRBV20-1	TRBJ2-7	NA	CSAPGQGYPYEQYF	TGCAGTGCCCCGGGGCAGGGGTATCCCTACGAGCAGTACTTC
NA	TRBV6-5	TRBJ1-6	NA	CASSYSIRGRNSPLHF	TGTGCCAGCAGTTACTCGATACGCGGGAGGAATTCACCCCTCCACTTT
NA	TRBV5-1	TRBJ2-5	NA	CASSLDGTQSGGGETQYF	TGCGCCAGCAGCCTGGATGGGACCCAGTCCGGTGGAGGAGAGACCCAGTACTTC